In this sample, the clone carrying this T cell receptor (beta chain) turned up a few times. Its antigen is still unknown. The same CDR3 is also encoded by other DNA sequences in this sample. The entry originates in a study of cytomegalovirus exposure and HLA in healthy donors. The study, taken as a whole, reports: In a later analysis, common viral pathogens appeared linked to several of the most significant clusters.

Amplification used 60 Vbeta primers and 13 Jbeta primers. The repertoire was sequenced with immunoSEQ multiplex PCR; TCRdb's copy has only in-frame clones and lacks some. The profile covers 200,000 or so clones, with about 79% appearing a single time and approximately 0.098% taken by the ten largest. CDR3 length equals 12 residues. V gave up 5 bases and J gave up 8 bases, with 12 bases separating them. In germline, CDR1 is MNHNY, CDR2 SVGAGI (reference sequence). The sample was PBMCs. This sequence was found in a boy between 2 and 15 years old in good health and CMV-seronegative. The chain uses TRBV6-6 and TRBJ1-1, with no clear D. CDR3 amino acids: CASSPAKEEAFF. The DNA of the CDR3 is TGTGCCAGCAGTCCCGCAAAGGAGGAAGCTTTCTTT.